This T cell receptor beta chain originates from a study of OX40 agonist ivuxolimab in advanced cancers. Study information: Treatment received earlier with anti-PD-1, anti-PD-L1 or anti-CTLA-4 agents was allowed, and over 30% had some. The study, taken as a whole, reports: Expanded clones were, on average, more numerous among CD8+ T cells than CD4+. Those patients achieving a partial response at 0.1-3.0 mg/kg showed among the lowest clonal expansion. Which antigen the expanded peripheral T cells recognized is unknown.

Comment on this clone: Its specificity is not known.

Profiling relied on immunoSEQ multiplex PCR, and the TCRdb table lists in-frame clones only, not all of them. The sample lists 150,000 to 190,000 clones; roughly 94% were seen once. The CDR3 length is 14 residues. Trimming took 5 bases from V and 0 from J, leaving 8 bases between them. Germline CDR1 and CDR2: SGHTA and FQGNSA. This material consisted of CD4+ or CD8+ T cells sorted from blood, taken in a trial of the OX40 agonist ivuxolimab. The sequence derives from an adult with an advanced solid tumor such as melanoma, head and neck, liver or kidney cancer. This chain links TRBV7-2 with TRBJ1-5; D may be TRBD1 (6 bases). The CDR3 sequence: CASSEQGSNQPQHF. CDR3 DNA sequence: TGTGCCAGCAGCGAACAGGGTAGCAATCAGCCCCAGCATTTT. The complete variable domain, with remaining parts taken from reference TRBV7-2 and TRBJ1-5, reads GAGVSQSPSNKVTEKGKDVELRCDPISGHTALYWYRQSLGQGLEFLIYFQGNSAPDKSGLPSDRFSAERTGGSVSTLTIQRTQQEDSAVYLCASSEQGSNQPQHFGDGTRLSIL.